A single sample is the source of the 21 T cell receptor beta chains below, sequenced in a study of shared T cell receptors in the human thymus. The assay was immunoSEQ multiplex PCR, and TCRdb's table has in-frame clones only and misses some. This sample has 700,000 or so clones, with approximately 85% found just once. The sample also formed part of further work on human thymus T cells.

Material: thymocytes. Receptor source: a girl less than two years old with a congenital heart defect.

The rearrangement links TRBV7-9 to TRBJ2-7; no definite D call. The CDR3 is 13 amino acids. V lost 3 bases and J 0 bases, leaving 6 bases between the germline ends. CDR1 is SEHNR, CDR2 FQNEAQ, per germline (reference sequence). The CDR3 coding sequence is TGTGCCAGCAGCTTGGAGAGCTCCTACGAGCAGTACTTC. The encoded protein is CASSLESSYEQYF.

This clone showed up just a few times. The chain links TRBV27 to TRBJ2-5; D remains ambiguous. This CDR3 has 13 amino acids. Deletions cut 5 bases from V and 1 base from J, with 8 bases between. Germline V CDR1 and CDR2: MNHEY, SMNVEV (reference sequence). Written as DNA, the CDR3 is TGTGCCAGCAGTCAGGCCTTCCAAGAGACCCAGTACTTC. This translates into CASSQAFQETQYF.

The V gene is TRBV19, the J gene TRBJ1-1; possible D gene TRBD1, 6 bases. The germline V gene encodes CDR1 LNHDA and CDR2 SQIVND (reference sequence). Trimming shortened V by 7 bases and J by 5 bases, and 14 bases separated the two germline ends. The CDR3 is made up of 13 amino acids. In DNA form, the CDR3 reads TGTGCCAGTAAGGGCGGGGGGCGAACTGAAGCTTTCTTT. It specifies CASKGGGRTEAFF.

The V and J genes are TRBV5-1 and TRBJ2-1; the D gene is possibly TRBD2 (6 bases). The germline V gene encodes CDR1 SGHRS and CDR2 YFSETQ. The CDR3 runs 16 residues. Trimming removed 1 base from V and 7 bases from J, with 18 bases in between. The CDR3 loop is CASSLTGTPKRNEQFF. The CDR3 coding sequence is TGCGCCAGCAGCTTGACCGGGACTCCCAAGAGGAATGAGCAGTTCTTC.

This sequence joins TRBV29-1 and TRBJ2-2; D possibly corresponds to TRBD2 (6 bases). This CDR3 has 15 residues. Between the trimmed V and J ends, which lost 3 bases and 8 bases, there was a span of 19 bases. Germline CDR1 reads SQVTM; CDR2 reads ANQGSEA. CDR3 region: CSVEAGPRGMGELFF. The CDR3 DNA sequence: TGCAGCGTTGAGGCAGGGCCCCGCGGGATGGGGGAGCTGTTTTTT.

The V gene is TRBV5-1, the J gene TRBJ1-3; 10 bases are a match to TRBD1. With V trimmed by 0 bases and J by 5 bases, 8 bases remained unmatched. Germline V gene data show CDR1 as SGHRS and CDR2 as YFSETQ. The CDR3 loop spans 17 amino acids. The CDR3 DNA is TGCGCCAGCAGCTTGGGGTTGACAGGGGGCCGAAGAAACACCATATATTTT. This sequence encodes CASSLGLTGGRRNTIYF.

The genes are TRBV12-5 and TRBJ1-1; 7 bases map to TRBD1. Germline assignment: CDR1 LGHNT and CDR2 FRNRAP. CDR3 length: 17 residues. V dropped 4 bases and J dropped 0; count of bases not matched to a gene: 11. CDR3 region: CASGYERDSQLNTEAFF. The CDR3 nucleotides read TGTGCTAGTGGTTATGAAAGGGACAGCCAATTGAACACTGAAGCTTTCTTT.

Concerning this clone itself: An end of the junction does not agree with germline; a read error may underlie this. This chain connects TRBV7-7 to TRBJ2-7; D may be TRBD1 (7 bases). The CDR3 is 14 residues long. The V gene's germline CDR1 is SSHAT and CDR2 FNYEAQ (reference sequence). This CDR3 reads CASSGWTGHYEQYF. CDR3 in DNA: TGTGCTAGCAGCGGGTGGACAGGCCACTACGAGCAGTACTTC.

The chain joins TRBV4-1 to TRBJ1-2; possible D gene TRBD1, 6 bases. V was clipped by 1 base and J by 4 bases, with 16 bases between them. The CDR3 covers 16 residues. CDR1 and CDR2 (germline): MGHRA, YSYEKL. CDR3 sequence: CASSQVQGRESYGYTF. The CDR3 nucleotides are TGCGCCAGCAGCCAAGTCCAGGGGAGGGAGAGCTATGGCTACACCTTC.

The chain carries TRBV19 and TRBJ2-4; D is perhaps TRBD2 (7 bases). The V end lost 6 bases, the J end lost 4 bases, and 13 bases lay between the germline ends. Germline V gives CDR1 LNHDA, CDR2 SQIVND (reference sequence). CDR3 length: 14 amino acids. The CDR3 spells CASSQGGGKNIQYF. In DNA, the CDR3 is TGTGCCAGTAGCCAGGGAGGGGGTAAAAACATTCAGTACTTC.

CDR3 coding DNA: TGCGCCAGCAGCCTAACCGACAGGGGGGTTAATCAGCCCCAGCATTTT. It encodes CASSLTDRGVNQPQHF. V usage is TRBV4-1 and J usage is TRBJ1-5, with TRBD1 matching over 9 bases. This CDR3 comprises 16 residues. CDR1 MGHRA and CDR2 YSYEKL come from the germline V gene. V lost 4 bases and J lost 4; bases outside the gene matches: 8.

The chain is built from TRBV11-2 and TRBJ2-1; 7 bases map to TRBD2. CDR3 length: 16 residues. Germline CDR1 is SGHAT and CDR2 is FQNNGV. Unmatched junction bases numbered 9, after V lost 2 bases and J lost 5 bases. The CDR3 DNA reads TGTGCCAGCAGCTTATCCTCTAGCGGAGGAAACAATGAGCAGTTCTTC. It codes for CASSLSSSGGNNEQFF.

The chain combines TRBV4-1 with TRBJ1-1, with D perhaps matching TRBD1 (5 bases). CDR3 size: 15 residues. V was trimmed by 4 bases and J by 0 bases, leaving 12 bases between them. The germline V gene has CDR1 MGHRA and CDR2 YSYEKL. The CDR3 spells CASSPSRGMNTEAFF. DNA of the CDR3: TGCGCCAGCAGCCCCTCGCGGGGGATGAACACTGAAGCTTTCTTT.

The genes are TRBV5-6 and TRBJ2-3; 10 bases fit TRBD1. This CDR3 is built from 16 residues. The J segment lost 4 bases and the V segment lost 3 bases, leaving 8 bases of the junction unmatched. CDR1 and CDR2 from the germline V gene are SGHDT and YYEEEE. The CDR3 DNA reads as TGTGCCAGCAGCTCCGGGGACAGGGGAAGCCCAGATACGCAGTATTTT. It yields the protein CASSSGDRGSPDTQYF.

The rearrangement joins TRBV28 to TRBJ1-4, with D uncertain. The length of the CDR3 is 16 residues. The V gene lost 7 bases and the J gene lost 2 bases, with 17 bases spanning the gap. Germline assignment: CDR1 MDHEN and CDR2 SYDVKM. The CDR3 DNA is TGTGCCAGCAAAACGGGTCGGGGTGCCACTAATGAAAAACTGTTTTTT. It encodes CASKTGRGATNEKLFF.

This clone was recorded only once. The rearrangement links TRBV6-5 to TRBJ2-7; D not resolved. Germline V lookup: CDR1 MNHEY, CDR2 SVGAGI. Between the trimmed V and J ends, which lost 7 bases and 0 bases, there was a span of 13 bases. The CDR3 is 14 amino acids. The chain's CDR3 is CASKRLPSSYEQYF. In nucleotides, the CDR3 is TGTGCCAGCAAACGACTGCCTAGCTCCTACGAGCAGTACTTC.

The V gene is TRBV5-1, the J gene TRBJ2-1; 7 positions match TRBD2. The CDR3 extends over 13 amino acids. V was pared by 0 bases and J by 8 bases, with 2 bases of the junction left unmatched. Germline assignment: CDR1 SGHRS and CDR2 YFSETQ. CDR3 residues: CASSLGGGYEQFF. The CDR3 DNA follows: TGCGCCAGCAGCTTGGGCGGGGGTTATGAGCAGTTCTTC.

The rearrangement joins TRBV15 to TRBJ1-2; D is uncertain. Germline CDR1 and CDR2: LNHNV and YYDKDF (reference sequence). The CDR3 is 15 amino acids. Trimming cost V 5 bases and J 8 bases, with 21 bases left between them. In DNA form, the CDR3 reads TGTGCCACCAGCCCGCTCCGAGGCCTCCCTGAAGGCTACACCTTC. Amino acids: CATSPLRGLPEGYTF.

The chain is built from TRBV6-6 and TRBJ2-3; unclear D gene. This CDR3 region has 16 residues. Per the germline V gene, CDR1 is MNHNY and CDR2 is SVGAGI (reference sequence). The V gene lost 2 bases and the J gene lost 2 bases, with 14 bases spanning the gap. The CDR3 sequence: CASSYTCAESTDTQYF. The DNA of the CDR3 is TGTGCCAGCAGTTACACGTGCGCCGAATCCACAGATACGCAGTATTTT.

The chain couples TRBV7-2 to TRBJ1-6; D is uncertain. V lost 5 bases, J lost 6 bases, and 20 bases lay in between. The CDR3 consists of 17 residues. Germline V gene data show CDR1 as SGHTA and CDR2 as FQGNSA. The CDR3 coding sequence is TGTGCCAGCAGCCCAGCCATTACGGGAGAGACTAATTCACCCCTCCACTTT. Translated: CASSPAITGETNSPLHF.

This rearrangement joins TRBV4-1 to TRBJ1-1; D unresolved. V was clipped by 4 bases and J by 11 bases, with 23 bases between them. The CDR3 runs 15 residues. In germline, CDR1 is MGHRA, CDR2 YSYEKL. The CDR3 spells CASSPSSSRRGPAFF. The CDR3 nucleotides read TGCGCCAGCAGCCCCTCCTCAAGCCGCCGGGGTCCCGCTTTCTTT.